A selection of T cell receptor beta chains follows, all from one sample in a study of T cells in Graves' hyperthyroidism and ophthalmopathy. One entry per CDR3 protein results from TCRdb running MiXCR on the multiplex PCR reads. The profile shows under 350,000 distinct CDR3 sequences, about 13% of them singletons. The sequencing sample was made of blood. These TCRs come from a woman aged 40 to 50 with Graves' hyperthyroidism. Each CDR3 is given with its conserved first and last residue. Each record gives: D gene, J gene, V gene, clone size, CDR3 DNA, CDR3 protein. D genes are given only for firm matches. A clone size is listed for some rows: how often the clone was seen (once, few, many), or a class if it is expanded.

TRBD2 | TRBJ2-1 | TRBV6-1 | many | TGTGCCAGCACCCAGGGAAAAGCGGGAGGGCCAATGTATGAGCAGTTCTTC | CASTQGKAGGPMYEQFF
NA | TRBJ2-1 | TRBV28 | many | TGTGCCAGCACTGTTCCGGGAGAACAGTTCTTC | CASTVPGEQFF
NA | TRBJ2-7 | TRBV6-1 | few | TGTGCCAGCAGTTCGACCCGGGTCCGGAGTACCTACGAGCAGTACTTC | CASSSTRVRSTYEQYF
NA | TRBJ1-1 | TRBV18 | NA | TGTGCCAGCTCCCCACAGTCGGGGACTAACACTGAAGCTTTCTTT | CASSPQSGTNTEAFF
NA | TRBJ2-2 | TRBV6-1 | NA | TGTGCCAGCAGTCTGGAAATCATCCAGGTCACCGGGGAGCTGTTTTTT | CASSLEIIQVTGELFF
TRBD1 | TRBJ2-3 | TRBV7-2 | NA | TGTGCCAGCAGCTTAAAGAGGACAGGGGGGATAGATACGCAGTATTTT | CASSLKRTGGIDTQYF
NA | TRBJ2-2 | TRBV10-3 | few | TGTGCCAGCAGGGGTATTAACACCGGGGAGCTGTTTTTT | CASRGINTGELFF
TRBD2 | TRBJ2-7 | TRBV24-1 | few | TGTGCCACCAGTGACGGGACTAGCGGGAGCTTGCAGTACTTC | CATSDGTSGSLQYF
TRBD2 | TRBJ2-3 | TRBV28 | many | TGTGCCAGCAGCCGCCGACTAGCACAAGGAACAGATACGCAGTATTTT | CASSRRLAQGTDTQYF
NA | TRBJ1-1 | TRBV6-1 | many | TGTGCCAGCAGCCAGACCGGGAACACTGAAGCTTTCTTT | CASSQTGNTEAFF
TRBD1 | TRBJ2-5 | TRBV10-3 | NA | TGTGCCATCAGTGAATTGGGACAGGCCCAAGAGACCCAGTACTTC | CAISELGQAQETQYF
NA | TRBJ1-1 | TRBV15 | many | TGTGCCACCAGTCTAGACGGTACGAACACTGAAGCTTTCTTT | CATSLDGTNTEAFF
TRBD2 | TRBJ2-7 | TRBV5-8 | many | TGTGCCAGCAGCTCCACTCCCAGCGGGACGAACTACGAGCAGTACTTC | CASSSTPSGTNYEQYF
TRBD2 | TRBJ2-5 | TRBV7-9 | many | TGTGCCAGCAGCCGTAGCGGGTCGGAGACCCAGTACTTC | CASSRSGSETQYF
NA | TRBJ1-1 | TRBV7-2 | many | TGTGCCAGCAGCCCTTGGGGGGAAGGATGGAGAACTGAAGCTTTCTTT | CASSPWGEGWRTEAFF
TRBD1 | TRBJ1-5 | TRBV6-5 | many | TGTGCCAGCAGTTACCGACAGGGGAATCAGCCCCAGCATTTT | CASSYRQGNQPQHF
NA | TRBJ2-7 | TRBV29-1 | many | TGCAGCGTTCCCCCGGGAGTTTACGAGCAGTACTTC | CSVPPGVYEQYF
NA | TRBJ1-2 | TRBV2 | many | TGTGCCAGCAGTGACGGACAGCACTATGGCTACACCTTC | CASSDGQHYGYTF
NA | TRBJ2-5 | TRBV24-1 | many | TGTGCCACCAGTGACCCAGGAGGACGGGAGACCCAGTACTTC | CATSDPGGRETQYF
TRBD1 | TRBJ1-2 | TRBV7-9 | few | TGTGCCAGCAGCTTAGAAAGGACAGGATACACCTTC | CASSLERTGYTF
TRBD2 | TRBJ2-1 | TRBV6-2/TRBV6-3 | NA | TGTGCCAGCAGTCCCACTAGCGGGAGCTGCAATGAGCAGTTCTTC | CASSPTSGSCNEQFF
TRBD1 | TRBJ2-3 | TRBV6-1 | few | TGTGCCAGCAACTTGGACAGGGCGAGAGATACGCAGTATTTT | CASNLDRARDTQYF
NA | TRBJ2-7 | TRBV2 | many | TGTGCCAGCAACCCTGGCGGAAGCTACGAGCAGTACTTC | CASNPGGSYEQYF
TRBD1 | TRBJ2-2 | TRBV2 | few | TGTGCCAGCAGTGCACAGGGGTTGGCCGGGGAGCTGTTTTTT | CASSAQGLAGELFF
NA | TRBJ2-5 | TRBV13 | few | TGTGCCAGCAGCCTCGGTTCAGTGGAGACCCAGTACTTC | CASSLGSVETQYF
TRBD2 | TRBJ2-5 | TRBV19 | NA | TGTGCCGCGGGGGGCCCTCCACGGACCCAGTACTTC | CAAGGPPRTQYF
NA | TRBJ1-2 | TRBV28 | many | TGTGCCAGCACCGGGGGTCCGGGGCTGAACTATGGCTACACCTTC | CASTGGPGLNYGYTF
NA | TRBJ2-5 | TRBV2 | many | TGTGCCAGCAGTGAACGGGTAGAGACCCAGTACTTC | CASSERVETQYF
TRBD1 | TRBJ1-4 | TRBV4-2 | many | TGTGCCAGCAGCCAAGATCGACAGGGGGTCGACCTAAATGAAAAACTGTTTTTT | CASSQDRQGVDLNEKLFF
NA | TRBJ2-5 | TRBV20-1 | many | TGCAGTGCTAGTGGGGCGGTGGAGACCCAGTACTTC | CSASGAVETQYF
NA | TRBJ2-7 | TRBV28 | many | TGTGCCAGCAGTTTATACGGGGGTAGTACAGTCTTCTACGAGCAGTACTTC | CASSLYGGSTVFYEQYF
NA | TRBJ1-1 | TRBV20-1 | many | TGCAGTGGGGGGGTGAACACTGAAGCTTTCTTT | CSGGVNTEAFF
TRBD2 | TRBJ2-1 | TRBV20-1 | many | TGCAGTGCTAGCAAGGTGTTAGCGGGGCCCTCCTACAATGAGCAGTTCTTC | CSASKVLAGPSYNEQFF
NA | TRBJ2-3 | TRBV19 | NA | TGTGCCAGTATCGGCAGACACACAGATACGCAGTATTTT | CASIGRHTDTQYF
TRBD2 | TRBJ2-3 | TRBV9 | few | TGTGCCAGCAGCGTAGGGGGTAGCGGGGGACTCACAGATACGCAGTATTTT | CASSVGGSGGLTDTQYF
NA | TRBJ1-1 | TRBV6-1 | many | TGTGCCAGCAAACGGAGCACTGAAGCTTTCTTT | CASKRSTEAFF
NA | TRBJ2-2 | TRBV27 | many | TGTGCCAGCAGCCCATATTGGGGTGACGGGGAGCTGTTTTTT | CASSPYWGDGELFF
NA | TRBJ2-2 | TRBV7-9 | few | TGTGCCAGCAGCTCCCGTCGGGTAGGCGACGGGGAGCTGTTTTTT | CASSSRRVGDGELFF
NA | TRBJ2-1 | TRBV24-1 | NA | TGTGCCACCAGTGATTTTATGGGTGAGCAGTTCTTC | CATSDFMGEQFF
NA | TRBJ1-5 | TRBV12-3/TRBV12-4 | many | TGTGCCAGCAGCCTGATTATGGGGGGCTGGCAGCCCCAGCATTTT | CASSLIMGGWQPQHF
NA | TRBJ2-2 | TRBV11-3 | many | TGTGCCAGCAGCTGGAGAGCTAACACCGGGGAGCTGTTTTTT | CASSWRANTGELFF
TRBD1 | TRBJ1-2 | TRBV12-3/TRBV12-4 | many | TGTGCCAGCACTCGGACAGGGGTCTATGGCTACACCTTC | CASTRTGVYGYTF
NA | TRBJ2-5 | TRBV7-8 | few | TGTGCCAGCAGCTACACACATGGATGGGAGACCCAGTACTTC | CASSYTHGWETQYF
TRBD2 | TRBJ2-1 | TRBV7-6 | many | TGTGCCAGCAGCTTAGGGCCCCGGGAGGGGCAGTTCTTC | CASSLGPREGQFF
TRBD1 | TRBJ2-7 | TRBV20-1 | many | TGCAGTGCTAGACCCCAGGGGGCTATCGGCGAGCAGTACTTC | CSARPQGAIGEQYF
NA | TRBJ2-1 | TRBV7-9 | many | TGTGCCAGCAGCTTAAGGGCTAGATCTTCCAATGAGCAGTTCTTC | CASSLRARSSNEQFF
NA | TRBJ2-1 | TRBV15 | few | TGTGCCACCAGCAGAGATCGGCGGCCCCTTTACAATGAGCAGTTCTTC | CATSRDRRPLYNEQFF
TRBD2 | TRBJ2-7 | TRBV28 | NA | TGTGCCAGCAGTCAAACGACTAGCGGGGGGTCCTACGAGCAGTACTTC | CASSQTTSGGSYEQYF
NA | TRBJ1-5 | TRBV7-9 | few | TGTGCCAGCAGCTTAGAGGGGGGGCCCCAGCATTTT | CASSLEGGPQHF
TRBD2 | TRBJ2-5 | TRBV7-2 | NA | TGTGCCAGCAGCTTGACTAGCGGCCTTGAGACCCAGTACTTC | CASSLTSGLETQYF
TRBD1 | TRBJ1-5 | TRBV19 | NA | TGTGCCAGTATCCCGACAGGGGCAGGGGACGGTCAGCCCCAGCATTTT | CASIPTGAGDGQPQHF
TRBD1 | TRBJ1-1 | TRBV28 | NA | TGTGCCATCAAGATAGGACAGGACACCTTTGAAGCTTTCTTT | CAIKIGQDTFEAFF
TRBD1 | TRBJ2-3 | TRBV10-3 | NA | TGTGCCATCAGTGGTAGAGTGGGACAGGGGACCACAGATACGCAGTATTTT | CAISGRVGQGTTDTQYF
NA | TRBJ1-5 | TRBV19 | many | TGTGCCAGTAGTGACAGAGATCAGCCCCAGCATTTT | CASSDRDQPQHF
NA | TRBJ2-7 | TRBV28 | NA | TGTGCCAGCAGTTCCTTACAGGGCACCAACGAGCAGTACTTC | CASSSLQGTNEQYF
NA | TRBJ2-2 | TRBV11-3 | many | TGTGCCAGCAGCTTAATCGCGGGGTCATTCACCGGGGAGCTGTTTTTT | CASSLIAGSFTGELFF
TRBD2 | TRBJ2-1 | TRBV10-3 | few | TGTGCCATCAGTACCGGGACTAGCGGGAGGGTCTCCTACAATGAGCAGTTCTTC | CAISTGTSGRVSYNEQFF
NA | TRBJ1-1 | TRBV12-3/TRBV12-4 | NA | TGTGCCAGCAGTCCTCGGGACACGAACACTGAAGCTTTCTTT | CASSPRDTNTEAFF
NA | TRBJ2-1 | TRBV19 | few | TGTGCCAGTAGTTCCGACTCGCAATACAATGAGCAGTTCTTC | CASSSDSQYNEQFF
TRBD1 | TRBJ2-7 | TRBV2 | many | TGTGCCAGCAAGGACAGGGGAGAAACCTACGAGCAGTACTTC | CASKDRGETYEQYF